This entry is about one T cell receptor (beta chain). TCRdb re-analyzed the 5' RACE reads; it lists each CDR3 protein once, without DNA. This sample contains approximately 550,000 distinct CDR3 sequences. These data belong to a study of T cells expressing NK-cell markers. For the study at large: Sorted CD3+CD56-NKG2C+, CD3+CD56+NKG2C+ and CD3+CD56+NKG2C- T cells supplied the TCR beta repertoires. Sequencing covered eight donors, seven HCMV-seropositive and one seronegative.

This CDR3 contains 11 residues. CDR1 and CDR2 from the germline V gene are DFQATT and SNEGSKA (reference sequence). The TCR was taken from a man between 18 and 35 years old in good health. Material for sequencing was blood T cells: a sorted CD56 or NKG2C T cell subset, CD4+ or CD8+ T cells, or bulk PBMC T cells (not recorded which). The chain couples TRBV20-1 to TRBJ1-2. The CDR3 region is CSASLLDGDTF.